A selection of T cell receptor beta chains follows, all from one sample in a study of regulatory T cells in long-lasting Graves disease. TCRdb used MiXCR to reprocess the multiplex PCR reads, holding one entry per CDR3 protein. The table shows more than 400,000 distinct CDR3 sequences, with around 17% occurring only once. This same sample was also taken into another study, of T cells in Graves' hyperthyroidism and ophthalmopathy.

Source: peripheral blood mononuclear cells (PBMCs), taken at new diagnosis, from a patient treated with antithyroid drugs. These receptors were taken from a woman in her 30s with Graves disease. CDR3s include the opening cysteine and the closing phenylalanine or tryptophan. Each record gives: V gene, J gene, D gene, clone size, CDR3 DNA, CDR3 protein. D genes are given only for firm matches. A clone size is listed for some rows: how often the clone was seen (once, few, many), or a class if it is expanded.

v_call: TRBV6-1; j_call: TRBJ1-2; d_call: -; clone_size: many; cdr3_nt: TGTGCCAGCAGCCCGGACGCTAACTATGGCTACACCTTC; cdr3_aa: CASSPDANYGYTF
v_call: TRBV2; j_call: TRBJ2-5; d_call: TRBD1; clone_size: many; cdr3_nt: TGTGCCAGCAGTCAGACAGGGGGAGGGACCCAGTACTTC; cdr3_aa: CASSQTGGGTQYF
v_call: TRBV4-1; j_call: TRBJ2-1; d_call: TRBD2; clone_size: many; cdr3_nt: TGCGCCAGCAGCCATCCTGGACTAGCGGGAGGATCTGAGCAGTTCTTC; cdr3_aa: CASSHPGLAGGSEQFF
v_call: TRBV6-2/TRBV6-3; j_call: TRBJ2-1; d_call: TRBD2; clone_size: few; cdr3_nt: TGTGTCAGCAGTTACTTGGGACCTCTCTCGGGGGGTGAGCAGTTCTTC; cdr3_aa: CVSSYLGPLSGGEQFF
v_call: TRBV6-2/TRBV6-3; j_call: TRBJ1-5; d_call: -; clone_size: -; cdr3_nt: TGTGCCAGCAGTTACATGGGTAATCAGCCCCAGCATTTT; cdr3_aa: CASSYMGNQPQHF
v_call: TRBV20-1; j_call: TRBJ2-1; d_call: TRBD2; clone_size: many; cdr3_nt: TGCAGTGCTAGAGATAAGGAGCGGGAGGTTTACAATGAGCAGTTCTTC; cdr3_aa: CSARDKEREVYNEQFF
v_call: TRBV11-1; j_call: TRBJ1-6; d_call: -; clone_size: -; cdr3_nt: TGTGCCAGCAGCTTTTTCCGGGGACCTAATTCACCCCTCCACTTT; cdr3_aa: CASSFFRGPNSPLHF
v_call: TRBV18; j_call: TRBJ1-2; d_call: TRBD1; clone_size: -; cdr3_nt: TGTGCCAGCTCCTCTGAACAGGGGACTAACTATGGCTACACCTTC; cdr3_aa: CASSSEQGTNYGYTF
v_call: TRBV20-1; j_call: TRBJ2-3; d_call: TRBD1; clone_size: many; cdr3_nt: TGCAGTGCTAGGGGACCGGGACAGGGTAACGCAGATACGCAGTATTTT; cdr3_aa: CSARGPGQGNADTQYF
v_call: TRBV3-1; j_call: TRBJ2-2; d_call: -; clone_size: many; cdr3_nt: TGTGCCAGCAGCCACATGGGAGGCAGTCTTACTATAAACTTGAACACCGGGGAGCTGTTTTTT; cdr3_aa: CASSHMGGSLTINLNTGELFF
v_call: TRBV3-1; j_call: TRBJ2-1; d_call: -; clone_size: many; cdr3_nt: TGTGCCAGCAGCCAAGAAGGGGGACAGTTCTTC; cdr3_aa: CASSQEGGQFF
v_call: TRBV5-4; j_call: TRBJ1-6; d_call: -; clone_size: once; cdr3_nt: TGTGCCAGCAGCTTGGCACCCGGGGGCTTGCTTCGGTCACCCCTCCACTTT; cdr3_aa: CASSLAPGGLLRSPLHF
v_call: TRBV6-1; j_call: TRBJ1-5; d_call: -; clone_size: many; cdr3_nt: TGTGCCAGCAGTAAGAACAGGAATCAGCCCCAGCATTTT; cdr3_aa: CASSKNRNQPQHF
v_call: TRBV7-9; j_call: TRBJ1-5; d_call: -; clone_size: -; cdr3_nt: TGTGCCAGCAGCCCGGACCTGGGCCCCAATCAGCCCCAGCATTTT; cdr3_aa: CASSPDLGPNQPQHF